Listed below are T cell receptor beta chains from one sample, sequenced in a study of cytomegalovirus exposure and HLA in healthy donors. Sequencing was performed with immunoSEQ multiplex PCR; in TCRdb, only in-frame clones are kept and a portion is missing. This table holds some 75,000 clones, 95% to 96% found once. The sequencing sample was made of PBMCs. The source of these receptors is a woman aged 18 to 35 in good health and CMV-seronegative. CDR3s leave out the opening cysteine and the closing phenylalanine or tryptophan. Fields, in order: V gene, CDR3 protein.

TRBV18,ASSPPGRPNTIY
TRBV13,ASSQTQGGSNSPLH
TRBV19,ASSITQGPYTEAF
TRBV19,ASSKGHPGNTEAF
TRBV18,ASSPPMRENDEQY
TRBV5-6,ASSLGTSGSGAREQY
TRBV23-1,ASSQSRGDRGSGSFTGELF
TRBV11-2,ASSGRTSGRAADTQY
TRBV7-6,ASSLVFDEQF
TRBV18,ASSPLGPSSEQY
TRBV5-6,ASSEMRLGGRGNEQF
TRBV27,ASTSWGGNTEAF
TRBV18,ASSPNTDTQY
TRBV7-9,ASSGGGSEQF
TRBV6-5,ASSYSGDSPPSAF
TRBV25-1,ASGQPNTEAF
TRBV10-1,ASSTGVYNEQF
TRBV6-1,ASSEPGQGRWTEAF
TRBV7-9,ASSRDYLSYNEQF
TRBV28,ASSLGRGAWNTEAF
TRBV4-2,ASSQVLGGQPQH
TRBV5-1,ASSLSVLSGRAEQY
TRBV30,AWSWGSGRNYNEQF
TRBV6-5,ASSLYGGPSTDTQY
TRBV5-1,ATQGLHNEQF
TRBV19,ASSLGQSNYGYT
TRBV7-9,ASGGAGAGSPLH
TRBV29-1,SGGQENYGYT
TRBV7-7,ASSFLPGLEQF
TRBV19,ASRKQGPFTMNEQF
TRBV19,ASSIGLAGGSYNEQF
TRBV11-2,ASSLETSANTGELF
TRBV5-1,ASKMTSGITDTQY
TRBV30,AWSVGGSSYEQY
TRBV28,ASSLTGVNYEQY
TRBV4-1,ASSQDAQPALADRPNTEAF
TRBV18,ASSTTDKFRDGYT
TRBV18,ASSRGTYTYNEQF
TRBV9,ASSVFGGPLNEQF
TRBV14,ASSQDRGGNTIY
TRBV6-1,ACQREIPYEQY
TRBV11-3,ASSSRLAGGRTGELF